These 16 T cell receptor beta chains came from one sample sequenced in a study of blood T cell repertoires in COVID-19 (dated by TCRdb to the early 2020s). The library was made by the immunoSEQ multiplex PCR assay. TCRdb provides this immuneACCESS table in a form limited to in-frame rearrangements. Some clones are lacking; in checked studies, under half of them reflect an unresolved V gene, and why the rest are absent is not known. The sample table records roughly 180,000 clones; approximately 85% of these occur just once. Jointly, the top ten make up approximately 1.1% of the sample. The sequencing input was peripheral blood. The receptors originated from a man aged 55 to 69 who had recovered from COVID-19.

This chain links TRBV6-5 with TRBJ2-4; 7 bases match TRBD1. Germline loops: CDR1 MNHEY, CDR2 SVGAGI. J gave up 3 bases and V 5 bases, and 7 bases lay outside the gene matches. This CDR3 is 15 amino acids long. The CDR3 loop is CASSSLRDSKNIQYF. In DNA, the CDR3 is TGTGCCAGCAGTAGCCTCCGGGACAGCAAAAACATTCAGTACTTC.

DNA for the CDR3: TGTGCCAGCAGAGCCGGGACAGGGGACGAGACCCAGTACTTC. Amino acids: CASRAGTGDETQYF. V is TRBV2 and J is TRBJ2-5; 10 nucleotides match TRBD1. There are 14 residues in the CDR3. From germline, CDR1 is SNHLY and CDR2 FYNNEI. V was pared by 6 bases and J by 5 bases, with 6 bases of the junction left unmatched.

The chain has TRBV7-6 and TRBJ2-5; the D is unclear. V lost 2 bases and J 4 bases, leaving 2 bases between the germline ends. The V gene's germline CDR1 is SGHVS and CDR2 FNYEAQ. This CDR3 has 11 residues. Here the CDR3 DNA reads TGTGCCAGCAGCTTACTAGAGACCCAGTACTTC. Translated, it gives CASSLLETQYF.

The chain couples TRBV29-1 to TRBJ2-3, with TRBD1 matching 10 bases. Germline trimming cut 2 bases from V and 2 bases from J; bases unmatched to any gene: 4. The CDR3 contains 15 residues. Germline loops: CDR1 SQVTM, CDR2 ANQGSEA. CDR3 region: CSVETGQGTTDTQYF. CDR3 bases: TGCAGCGTTGAAACGGGACAGGGGACCACAGATACGCAGTATTTT.

The V gene is TRBV3-1 (or the pseudogene TRBV3-2), the J gene TRBJ2-7; a weak D match, TRBD2 (6 bases). Germline values: CDR1 LGHDT, CDR2 YNNKEL (reference sequence). The CDR3 spans 14 residues. Trimming stripped 5 bases from V and 3 bases from J, with 14 bases between. CDR3 bases: TGTGCCAGCAGCTCCCCCGGAGGGAACTACGAGCAGTACTTC. Protein product: CASSSPGGNYEQYF.

In the case of this clone: Since the CDR3 does not end with the conserved phenylalanine or tryptophan, this likely comes from a read error. The limits of the CDR3 on the DNA are not certain, so only TCRdb's listed CDR3 is given. V gene TRBV7-9 combines with J gene TRBJ1-2. CDR1 is SEHNR, CDR2 FQNEAQ, per germline (reference sequence). The length of the CDR3 is 10 amino acids, counting both ends. CDR3 in amino acids: CASSRTRGTT.

This clone has a handful of counts. CDR3: CASSQVGGAFYGYTF. CDR3 DNA: TGTGCCAGCAGCCAAGTGGGAGGCGCCTTCTATGGCTACACCTTC. The rearrangement joins TRBV3-1 (or the pseudogene TRBV3-2) to TRBJ1-2; the D is unclear. Trimming left V 1 base short and J 4 bases short, with 13 bases between. The CDR3 runs 15 residues. CDR1 and CDR2 from the germline V gene are LGHDT and YNNKEL (reference sequence).

This clone was recorded a few times. The chain carries TRBV6-2 or TRBV6-3 and TRBJ2-3; D is possibly TRBD2 (6 bases). The V and J ends lost 0 bases and 2 bases respectively, with 18 bases between them. CDR1 and CDR2 from the germline V gene are MNHEY and SVGEGT. This CDR3 is 18 amino acids long. The CDR3 loop reads CASSYSTAPGLPTDTQYF. The CDR3 nucleotides read TGTGCCAGCAGTTACTCGACCGCCCCGGGACTGCCCACAGATACGCAGTATTTT.

The chain couples TRBV3-1 (or the pseudogene TRBV3-2) to TRBJ1-1; a possible D gene is TRBD1 (6 bases). There are 16 residues in the CDR3. The ends were cut back, 3 bases at V and 5 bases at J, with 19 bases in the middle. Germline values: CDR1 LGHDT, CDR2 YNNKEL (reference sequence). The CDR3 sequence: CASSQGGPRRGTEAFF. The CDR3 DNA follows: TGTGCCAGCAGCCAGGGCGGCCCAAGAAGGGGGACTGAAGCTTTCTTT.

The rearrangement joins TRBV3-1 (or the pseudogene TRBV3-2) to TRBJ1-1; D call uncertain. CDR3 length equals 13 residues. Germline CDR1 reads LGHDT; CDR2 reads YNNKEL (reference sequence). Trimming left V 5 bases short and J 5 bases short, with 12 bases between. CDR3 nucleotides: TGTGCCAGCAGCACCACACGGGGAACTGAAGCTTTCTTT. This codes for CASSTTRGTEAFF.

This rearrangement joins TRBV18 to TRBJ2-3, with 10 bases identical to TRBD2. V was clipped by 3 bases and J by 1 base; unmatched bases: 13. This CDR3 spans 19 amino acids. Germline V gene sequence: CDR1 KGHSH, CDR2 LQKENI. CDR3 sequence reads: CASSPLTPSGGRGTDTQYF. DNA of the CDR3: TGTGCCAGCTCACCGCTCACACCTAGCGGGGGAAGGGGCACAGATACGCAGTATTTT.

CDR3 residues: CASSIGAPLGNEQFF. Written as DNA, the CDR3 is TGTGCCAGTAGTATAGGGGCTCCTCTCGGCAATGAGCAGTTCTTC. The chain combines TRBV19 with TRBJ2-1; D gene uncertain. V was cut by 1 base and J by 6 bases, with 13 bases left in between. Germline CDR1 reads LNHDA; CDR2 reads SQIVND (reference sequence). CDR3 length: 15 residues.

J is TRBJ1-2 and V is TRBV19; D is uncertain. The germline CDR1 and CDR2 sequences are LNHDA and SQIVND (reference sequence). V was cut by 5 bases and J by 4 bases, with 11 bases left in between. This CDR3 has 13 residues. The CDR3 DNA reads as TGTGCCAGTAGTCCCACGGTAACCTATGGCTACACCTTC. This translates into CASSPTVTYGYTF.

The rearrangement uses TRBV4-1 and TRBJ2-5; 9 bases are shared with TRBD2. Per germline, CDR1 MGHRA and CDR2 YSYEKL. The CDR3 spans 16 residues. With V trimmed by 1 base and J by 4 bases, 7 bases remained unmatched. As DNA, the CDR3 is TGCGCCAGCAGCCAAGGGGCTAGCGGGGCCCCAGAGACCCAGTACTTC. It encodes CASSQGASGAPETQYF.

The chain uses TRBV30 and TRBJ2-7; perhaps TRBD2 as D (6 bases). There are 14 residues in the CDR3. The germline CDR1 and CDR2 sequences are GTSNPN and SVGIG (reference sequence). Trimming removed 0 bases from V and 7 bases from J, with 16 bases in between. CDR3 DNA: TGTGCCTGGAGTGTATCCGGGGGTCTGTGGGAGCAGTACTTC. Protein sequence: CAWSVSGGLWEQYF.

J is TRBJ1-1 and V is TRBV5-4; D is perhaps TRBD1 (6 bases). V lost 0 bases and J lost 0, with 12 bases in between. The CDR3 extends over 16 amino acids. Germline V lookup: CDR1 SGHNT, CDR2 YYREEE (reference sequence). DNA of the CDR3: TGTGCCAGCAGCTTGGGAGGGGGAAGGTTGAACACTGAAGCTTTCTTT. This gives the protein CASSLGGGRLNTEAFF.